This section outlines one T cell receptor beta chain sequence together with its context. The sample belongs to a study of blood T cell repertoires in COVID-19. Trimming cost V 3 bases and J 3 bases; bases outside gene matches: 3. The germline CDR1 and CDR2 sequences are MGHDK and SYGVNS. The CDR3 consists of 15 residues. In the authors' workflow: Amplification of reference gene primers provided the estimated nucleated cell counts. Sequenced by immunoSEQ multiplex PCR; TCRdb stores in-frame clones only, minus some. The V and J calls and the clone size are those of that table, but D and trimming were determined from the DNA. The data contain hundreds of thousands of clones, 75% to 90% of them singletons. This study enrolled people aged roughly 18 to 100 from around 26 US geographic areas.

The rearrangement links TRBV25-1 to TRBJ2-3; 10 bases fit TRBD2. Sequences were obtained from PBMCs or T cells enriched from blood (not recorded which). The source of this sequence is a young man who had recovered from COVID-19. The CDR3 loop reads CASSESGRVTDTQYF. CDR3 nucleotides: TGTGCCAGCAGTGAGAGCGGGAGGGTAACAGATACGCAGTATTTT.